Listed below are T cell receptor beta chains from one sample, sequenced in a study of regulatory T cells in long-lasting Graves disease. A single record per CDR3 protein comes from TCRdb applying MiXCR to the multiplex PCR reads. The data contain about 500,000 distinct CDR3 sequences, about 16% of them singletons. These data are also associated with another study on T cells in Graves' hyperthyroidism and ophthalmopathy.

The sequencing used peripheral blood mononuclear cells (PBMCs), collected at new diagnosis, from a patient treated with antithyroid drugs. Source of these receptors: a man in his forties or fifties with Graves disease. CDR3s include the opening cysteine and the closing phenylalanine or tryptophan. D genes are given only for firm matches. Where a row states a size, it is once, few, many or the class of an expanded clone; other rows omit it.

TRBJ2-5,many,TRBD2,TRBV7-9,CASRSGGPKETQYF,TGTGCCAGCAGAAGCGGGGGGCCGAAAGAGACCCAGTACTTC
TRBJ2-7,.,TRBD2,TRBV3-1,CASSPTGLAGEREQYF,TGTGCCAGCAGCCCTACCGGACTAGCGGGAGAGAGAGAGCAGTACTTC
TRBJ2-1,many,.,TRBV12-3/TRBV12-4,CASSVRGAGNEQFF,TGTGCCAGCAGTGTAAGGGGCGCGGGCAATGAGCAGTTCTTC
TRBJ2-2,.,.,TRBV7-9,CASSSRASILRGELFF,TGTGCCAGCAGCTCACGGGCCTCCATACTTCGAGGGGAGCTGTTTTTT
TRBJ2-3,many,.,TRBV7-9,CASGPEVGPDTQYF,TGTGCCAGCGGCCCGGAGGTCGGCCCAGATACGCAGTATTTT
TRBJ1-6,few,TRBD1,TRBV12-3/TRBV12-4,CASSPRQGVGSPLHF,TGTGCCAGCAGTCCCCGACAGGGGGTCGGGTCACCCCTCCACTTT
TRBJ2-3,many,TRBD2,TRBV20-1,CSASLLAGITDTQYF,TGCAGTGCTTCCCTACTAGCGGGTATCACAGATACGCAGTATTTT
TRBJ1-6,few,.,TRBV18,CANSPSKGNDSPLHF,TGTGCCAACTCACCAAGTAAGGGGAACGATTCACCCCTCCACTTT
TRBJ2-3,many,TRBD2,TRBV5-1,CASKSSGNRDTQYF,TGCGCCAGCAAATCTAGCGGGAATAGAGATACGCAGTATTTT
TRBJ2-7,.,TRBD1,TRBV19,CASKWSSWTGTSGEQYF,TGTGCCAGTAAGTGGTCTAGTTGGACAGGGACCTCTGGCGAGCAGTACTTC
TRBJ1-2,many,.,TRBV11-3,CASSLARLSKTYGYTF,TGTGCCAGCAGCTTAGCCCGGCTATCGAAAACATATGGCTACACCTTC
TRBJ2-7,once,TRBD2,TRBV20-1,CSASGTSLLYEQYF,TGCAGTGCTAGCGGGACTAGCTTGCTCTACGAGCAGTACTTC
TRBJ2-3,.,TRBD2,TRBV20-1,CSRLASGESTDTQYF,TGCAGCCGGCTGGCTAGCGGGGAGAGCACAGATACGCAGTATTTT
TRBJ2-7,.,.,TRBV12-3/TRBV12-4,CASTVIRGGEQYF,TGTGCCAGCACAGTTATCCGGGGCGGCGAGCAGTACTTC
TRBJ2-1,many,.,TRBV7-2,CASSAERIGGRGEQFF,TGTGCCAGCAGCGCCGAGAGGATCGGGGGACGGGGTGAGCAGTTCTTC
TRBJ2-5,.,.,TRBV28,CASSGAVLQETQYF,TGTGCCAGCAGTGGAGCGGTATTACAAGAGACCCAGTACTTC
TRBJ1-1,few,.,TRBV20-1,CSATSTEAFF,TGCAGTGCTACGAGCACTGAAGCTTTCTTT
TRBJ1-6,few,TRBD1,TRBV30,CAWSPPSGGGSPLHF,TGTGCCTGGAGTCCCCCCTCAGGGGGCGGATCACCCCTCCACTTT
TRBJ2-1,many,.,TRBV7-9,CASSLSNPGEQFF,TGTGCCAGCAGCTTATCTAACCCCGGTGAGCAGTTCTTC
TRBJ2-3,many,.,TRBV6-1,CASRFRNVADTQYF,TGTGCCAGCCGATTTCGGAATGTGGCAGATACGCAGTATTTT
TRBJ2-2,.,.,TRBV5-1,CASSLSEGGELFF,TGCGCCAGCAGCTTGTCAGAAGGCGGGGAGCTGTTTTTT
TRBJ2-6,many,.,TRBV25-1,CASSFRDINSGANVLTF,TGTGCCAGCAGCTTCCGGGACATCAACTCTGGGGCCAACGTCCTGACTTTC
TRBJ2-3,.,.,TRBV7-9,CASSRSGSKHTQYF,TGTGCCAGCAGCCGTTCGGGGAGCAAACATACGCAGTATTTT
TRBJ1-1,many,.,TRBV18,CASSPTGAGTEAFF,TGTGCCAGCTCACCAACGGGGGCTGGGACTGAAGCTTTCTTT
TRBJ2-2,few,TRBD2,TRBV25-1,CASSEYSGANTGELFF,TGTGCCAGCAGTGAATACAGCGGGGCGAACACCGGGGAGCTGTTTTTT
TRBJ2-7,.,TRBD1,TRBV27,CASSADRGRDEQYF,TGTGCCAGCAGTGCGGACAGGGGGCGCGACGAGCAGTACTTC
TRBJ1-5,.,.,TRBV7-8,CASSLAGQLSNQPQHF,TGTGCCAGCAGCTTAGCGGGGCAGCTTAGCAATCAGCCCCAGCATTTT
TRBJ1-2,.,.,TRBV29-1,CSVGAGSGGYTF,TGCAGCGTTGGAGCAGGGTCGGGTGGCTACACCTTC
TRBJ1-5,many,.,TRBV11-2,CASSRSGKSNQPQHF,TGTGCCAGCAGTCGGTCCGGGAAGAGCAATCAGCCCCAGCATTTT
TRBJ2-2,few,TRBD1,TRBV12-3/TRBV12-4,CASKVTGDTGELFF,TGTGCCAGCAAAGTGACAGGGGACACCGGGGAGCTGTTTTTT
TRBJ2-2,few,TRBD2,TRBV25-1,CASSERGLAGGGELFF,TGTGCCAGCAGTGAAAGGGGACTAGCGGGTGGCGGGGAGCTGTTTTTT
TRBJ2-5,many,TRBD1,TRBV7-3,CASSAGTEETQYF,TGTGCCAGCAGCGCCGGGACAGAAGAGACCCAGTACTTC
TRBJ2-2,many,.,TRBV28,CASSFSSIGIGELFF,TGTGCCAGCAGTTTTAGCAGTATCGGTATCGGGGAGCTGTTTTTT
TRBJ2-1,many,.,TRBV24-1,CATSDIAAYNEQFF,TGTGCCACCAGTGATATAGCGGCTTACAATGAGCAGTTCTTC
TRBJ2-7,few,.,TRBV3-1,CASSLPRGDEQYF,TGTGCCAGCAGCCTCCCCAGGGGGGACGAGCAGTACTTC
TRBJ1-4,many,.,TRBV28,CASSISGDEKLFF,TGTGCCAGCAGCATCTCAGGGGATGAAAAACTGTTTTTT
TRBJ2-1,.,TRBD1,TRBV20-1,CSARDRGVYNEQFF,TGCAGTGCCCGCGACAGGGGAGTCTACAATGAGCAGTTCTTC
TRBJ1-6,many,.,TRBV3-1,CASSQDWYSPLHF,TGTGCCAGCAGCCAAGACTGGTATTCACCCCTCCACTTT